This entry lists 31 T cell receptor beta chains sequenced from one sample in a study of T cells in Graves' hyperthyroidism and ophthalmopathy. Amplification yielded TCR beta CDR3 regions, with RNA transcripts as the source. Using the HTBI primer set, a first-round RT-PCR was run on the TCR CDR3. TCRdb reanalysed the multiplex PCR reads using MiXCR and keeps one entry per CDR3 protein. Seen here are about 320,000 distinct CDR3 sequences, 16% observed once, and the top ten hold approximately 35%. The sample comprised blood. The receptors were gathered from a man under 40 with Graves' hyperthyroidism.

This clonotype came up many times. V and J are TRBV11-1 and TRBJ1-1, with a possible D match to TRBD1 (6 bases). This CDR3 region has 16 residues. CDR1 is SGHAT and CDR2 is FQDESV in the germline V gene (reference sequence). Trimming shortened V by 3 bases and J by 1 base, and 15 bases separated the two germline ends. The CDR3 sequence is CASSLSLTGQNTEAFF. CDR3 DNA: TGTGCCAGCAGCTTGTCCCTAACGGGACAGAACACTGAAGCTTTCTTT. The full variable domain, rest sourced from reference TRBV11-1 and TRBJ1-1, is EAEVAQSPRYKITEKSQAVAFWCDPISGHATLYWYRQILGQGPELLVQFQDESVVDDSQLPKDRFSAERLKGVDSTLKIQPAELGDSAMYLCASSLSLTGQNTEAFFGQGTRLTVV.

The CDR3 is CSARELAGYEQYF. The CDR3 region has the DNA TGCAGTGCTAGAGAACTAGCCGGCTACGAGCAGTACTTC. The rearrangement uses TRBV20-1 and TRBJ2-7; D possibly corresponds to TRBD2 (6 bases). Germline CDR1 is DFQATT and CDR2 is SNEGSKA (reference sequence). V lost 0 bases and J 3 bases, leaving 9 bases between the germline ends. The CDR3 is 13 residues long.

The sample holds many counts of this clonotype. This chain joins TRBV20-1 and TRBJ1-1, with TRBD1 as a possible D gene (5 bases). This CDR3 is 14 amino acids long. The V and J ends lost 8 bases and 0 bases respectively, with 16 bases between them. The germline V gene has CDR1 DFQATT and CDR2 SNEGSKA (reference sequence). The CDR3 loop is CSTSGGGVNTEAFF. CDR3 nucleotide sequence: TGCAGTACATCGGGGGGGGGGGTGAACACTGAAGCTTTCTTT.

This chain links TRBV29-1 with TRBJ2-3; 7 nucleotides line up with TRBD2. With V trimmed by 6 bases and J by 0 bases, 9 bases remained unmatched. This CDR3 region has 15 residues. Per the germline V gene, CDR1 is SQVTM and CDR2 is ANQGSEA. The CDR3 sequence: CSVTKRGGSTDTQYF. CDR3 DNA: TGCAGCGTAACGAAGCGGGGAGGGAGCACAGATACGCAGTATTTT.

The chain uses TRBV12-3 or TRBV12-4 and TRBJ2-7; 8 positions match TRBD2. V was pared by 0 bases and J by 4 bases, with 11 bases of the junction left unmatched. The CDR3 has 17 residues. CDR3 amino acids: CASSLAPFGGRTYEQYF. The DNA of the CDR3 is TGTGCCAGCAGTTTAGCGCCTTTTGGCGGGAGGACTTACGAGCAGTACTTC.

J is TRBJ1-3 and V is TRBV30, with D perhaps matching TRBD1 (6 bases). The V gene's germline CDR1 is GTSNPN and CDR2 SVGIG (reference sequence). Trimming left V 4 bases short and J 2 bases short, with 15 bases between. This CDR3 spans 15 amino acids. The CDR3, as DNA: TGTGCCTGGACCACAGAAGGACAGACTGGAAACACCATATATTTT. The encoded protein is CAWTTEGQTGNTIYF.

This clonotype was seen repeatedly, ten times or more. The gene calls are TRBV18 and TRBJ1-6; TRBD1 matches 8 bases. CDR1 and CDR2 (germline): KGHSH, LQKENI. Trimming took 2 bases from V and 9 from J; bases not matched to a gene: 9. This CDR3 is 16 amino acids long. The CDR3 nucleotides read TGTGCCAGCTCACCAAACGCAGGGGGCACAAGTTCACCCCTCCACTTT. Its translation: CASSPNAGGTSSPLHF.

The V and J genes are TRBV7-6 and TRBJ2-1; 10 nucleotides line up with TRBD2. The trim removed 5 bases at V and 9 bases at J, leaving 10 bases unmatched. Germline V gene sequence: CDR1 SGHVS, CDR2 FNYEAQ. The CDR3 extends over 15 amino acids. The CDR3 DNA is TGTGCCAGCAGCGTATGGACTAGCGGTCGCGGTGAGCAGTTCTTC. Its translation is CASSVWTSGRGEQFF.

The CDR3 DNA reads TGTGCCAGTAGTTACCTCAACTATGGCTACACCTTC. Its protein is CASSYLNYGYTF. The chain employs TRBV19 and TRBJ1-2; D gene ambiguous. This CDR3 has 12 residues. CDR1 and CDR2 from the germline V gene are LNHDA and SQIVND (reference sequence). The V and J ends lost 5 bases and 2 bases respectively, with 6 bases between them.

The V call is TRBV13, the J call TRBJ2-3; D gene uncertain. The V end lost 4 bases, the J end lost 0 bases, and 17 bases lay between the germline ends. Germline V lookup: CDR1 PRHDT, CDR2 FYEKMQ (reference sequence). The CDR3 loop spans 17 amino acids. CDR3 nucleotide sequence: TGTGCCAGCAGCTCCAGGACGTATGCCTTTAGCACAGATACGCAGTATTTT. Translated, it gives CASSSRTYAFSTDTQYF.

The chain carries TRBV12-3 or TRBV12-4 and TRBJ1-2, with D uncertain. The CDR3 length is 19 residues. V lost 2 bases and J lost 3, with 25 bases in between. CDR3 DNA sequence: TGTGCCAGCAGTTTAACTATAAGCACGATCCCACCAACACACTATGGCTACACCTTC. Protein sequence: CASSLTISTIPPTHYGYTF.

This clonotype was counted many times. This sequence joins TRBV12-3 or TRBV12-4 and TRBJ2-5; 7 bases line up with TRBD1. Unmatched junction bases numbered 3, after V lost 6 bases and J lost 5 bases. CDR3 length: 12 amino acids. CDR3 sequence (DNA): TGTGCCAGCAGATTCAGGGGGGAGACCCAGTACTTC. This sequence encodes CASRFRGETQYF.

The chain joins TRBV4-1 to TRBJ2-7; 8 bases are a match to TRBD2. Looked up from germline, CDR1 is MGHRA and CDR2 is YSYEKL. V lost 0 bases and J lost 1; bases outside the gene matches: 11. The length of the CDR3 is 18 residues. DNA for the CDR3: TGCGCCAGCAGCCAAGACTTCCGAACTAGCGGAACTTCCTACGAGCAGTACTTC. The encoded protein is CASSQDFRTSGTSYEQYF.

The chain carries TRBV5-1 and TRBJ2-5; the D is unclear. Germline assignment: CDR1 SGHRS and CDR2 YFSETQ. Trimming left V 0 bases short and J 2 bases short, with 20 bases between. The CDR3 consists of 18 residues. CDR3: CASSLALPSTSLQETQYF. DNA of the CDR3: TGCGCCAGCAGCTTGGCCTTACCAAGCACCTCGCTTCAAGAGACCCAGTACTTC.

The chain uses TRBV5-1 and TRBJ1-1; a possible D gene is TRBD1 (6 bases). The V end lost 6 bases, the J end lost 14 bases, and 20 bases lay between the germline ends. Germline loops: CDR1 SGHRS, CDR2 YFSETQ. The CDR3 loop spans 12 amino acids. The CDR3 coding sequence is TGCGCCAGCACGACTGACGGGGGCGGCGAATTCTTT. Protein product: CASTTDGGGEFF.

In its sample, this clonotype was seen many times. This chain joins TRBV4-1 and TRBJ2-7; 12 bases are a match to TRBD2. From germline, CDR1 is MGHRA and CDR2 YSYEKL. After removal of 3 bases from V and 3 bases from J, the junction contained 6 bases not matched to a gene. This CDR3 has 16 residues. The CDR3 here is CASSQGLAGEFYEQYF. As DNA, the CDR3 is TGCGCCAGCAGCCAGGGACTAGCGGGTGAATTCTACGAGCAGTACTTC.

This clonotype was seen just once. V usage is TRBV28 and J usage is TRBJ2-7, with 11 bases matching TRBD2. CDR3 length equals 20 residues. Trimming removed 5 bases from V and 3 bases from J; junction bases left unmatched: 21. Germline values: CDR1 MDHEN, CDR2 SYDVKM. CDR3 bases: TGTGCCAGCAGTCCCTGGTATACCCCGGGACTAGCGGCAGCCGACTACGAGCAGTACTTC. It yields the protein CASSPWYTPGLAAADYEQYF.

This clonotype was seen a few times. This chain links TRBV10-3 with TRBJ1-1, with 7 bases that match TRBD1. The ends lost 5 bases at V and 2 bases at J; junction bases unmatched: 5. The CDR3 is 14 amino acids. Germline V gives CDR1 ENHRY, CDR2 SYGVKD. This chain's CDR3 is CAISPTGVNTEAFF. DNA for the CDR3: TGTGCCATCAGTCCTACAGGGGTCAACACTGAAGCTTTCTTT.

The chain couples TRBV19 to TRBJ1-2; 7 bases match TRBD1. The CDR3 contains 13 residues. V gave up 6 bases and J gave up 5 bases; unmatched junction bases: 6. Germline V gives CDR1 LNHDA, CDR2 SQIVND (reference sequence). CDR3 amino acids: CASRPQGPYGYTF. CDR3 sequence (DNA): TGTGCCAGTAGACCACAGGGGCCTTATGGCTACACCTTC.

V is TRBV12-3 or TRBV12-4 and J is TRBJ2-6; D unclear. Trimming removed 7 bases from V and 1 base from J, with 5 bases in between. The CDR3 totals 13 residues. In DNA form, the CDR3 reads TGTGCCAGCAATCCATCTGGGGCCAACGTCCTGACTTTC. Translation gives CASNPSGANVLTF.

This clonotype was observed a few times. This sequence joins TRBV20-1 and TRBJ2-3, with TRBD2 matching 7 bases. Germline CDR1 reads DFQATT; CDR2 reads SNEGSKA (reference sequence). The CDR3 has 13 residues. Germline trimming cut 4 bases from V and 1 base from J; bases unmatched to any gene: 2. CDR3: CSAIREGTDTQYF. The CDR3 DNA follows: TGCAGTGCTATACGGGAGGGCACAGATACGCAGTATTTT.

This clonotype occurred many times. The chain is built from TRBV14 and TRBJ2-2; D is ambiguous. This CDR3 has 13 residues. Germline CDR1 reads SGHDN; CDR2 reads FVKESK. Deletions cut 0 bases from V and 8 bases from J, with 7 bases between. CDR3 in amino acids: CASSQELGGELFF. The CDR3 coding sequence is TGTGCCAGCAGCCAAGAACTGGGGGGGGAGCTGTTTTTT.

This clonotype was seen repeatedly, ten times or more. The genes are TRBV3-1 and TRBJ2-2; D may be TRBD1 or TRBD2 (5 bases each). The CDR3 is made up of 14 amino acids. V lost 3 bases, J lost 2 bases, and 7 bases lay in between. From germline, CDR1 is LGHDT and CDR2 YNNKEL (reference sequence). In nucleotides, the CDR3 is TGTGCCAGCAGCCAGAGGGGAAACACCGGGGAGCTGTTTTTT. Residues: CASSQRGNTGELFF.

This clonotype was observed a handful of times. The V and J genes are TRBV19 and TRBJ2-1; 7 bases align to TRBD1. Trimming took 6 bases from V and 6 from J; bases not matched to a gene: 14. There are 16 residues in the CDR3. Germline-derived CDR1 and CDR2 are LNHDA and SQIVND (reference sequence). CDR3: CASSYFYTGVVNEQFF. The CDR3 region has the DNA TGTGCCAGTAGCTACTTCTACACAGGGGTCGTCAATGAGCAGTTCTTC.

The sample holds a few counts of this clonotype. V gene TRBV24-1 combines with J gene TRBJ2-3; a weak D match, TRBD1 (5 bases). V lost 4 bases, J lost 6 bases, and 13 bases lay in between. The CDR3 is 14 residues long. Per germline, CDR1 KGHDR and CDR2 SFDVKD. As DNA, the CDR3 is TGTGCCACCAGTGAACTCCAGGGCAGGGATACGCAGTATTTT. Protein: CATSELQGRDTQYF.

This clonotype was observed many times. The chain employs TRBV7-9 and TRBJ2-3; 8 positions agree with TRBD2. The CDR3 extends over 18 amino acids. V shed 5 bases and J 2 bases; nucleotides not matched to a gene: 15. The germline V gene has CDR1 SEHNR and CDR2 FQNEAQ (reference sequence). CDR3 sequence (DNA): TGTGCCAGCAGCCCCGGCAAAGCGGGAGCGGTGAACACAGATACGCAGTATTTT. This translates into CASSPGKAGAVNTDTQYF.

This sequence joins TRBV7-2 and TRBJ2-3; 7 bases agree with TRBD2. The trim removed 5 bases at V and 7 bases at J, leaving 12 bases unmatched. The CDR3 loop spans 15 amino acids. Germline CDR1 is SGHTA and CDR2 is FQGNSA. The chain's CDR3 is CASSPGTKASYTQYF. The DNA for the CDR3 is TGTGCCAGCAGCCCTGGGACTAAAGCCTCTTATACGCAGTATTTT.

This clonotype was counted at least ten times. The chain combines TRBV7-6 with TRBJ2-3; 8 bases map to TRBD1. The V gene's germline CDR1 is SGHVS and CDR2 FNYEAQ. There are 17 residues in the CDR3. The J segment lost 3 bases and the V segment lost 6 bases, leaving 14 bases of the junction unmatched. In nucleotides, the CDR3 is TGTGCCAGCAGTTCGTCTCTCAGGGGGCGCTGGACAGATACGCAGTATTTT. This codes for CASSSSLRGRWTDTQYF.

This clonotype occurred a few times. The CDR3 DNA sequence: TGTGCCAGCAGCTTAGACTCCCGCGAGCAGTACTTC. Residues: CASSLDSREQYF. This sequence joins TRBV7-2 and TRBJ2-7; D not resolved. V was clipped by 1 base and J by 6 bases, with 7 bases between them. The CDR3 runs 12 residues. Germline loops: CDR1 SGHTA, CDR2 FQGNSA.

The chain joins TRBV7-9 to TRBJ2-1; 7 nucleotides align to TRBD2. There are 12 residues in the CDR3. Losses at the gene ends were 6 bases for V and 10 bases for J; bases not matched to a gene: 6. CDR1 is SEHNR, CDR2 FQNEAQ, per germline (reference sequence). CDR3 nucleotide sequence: TGTGCCAGCAGGCGGGGGTCAGCAGAGCAGTTCTTC. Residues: CASRRGSAEQFF.

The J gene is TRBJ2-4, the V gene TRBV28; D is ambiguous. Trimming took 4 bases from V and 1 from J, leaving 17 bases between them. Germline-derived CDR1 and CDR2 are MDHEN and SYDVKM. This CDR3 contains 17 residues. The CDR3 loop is CASSSPRSQLAKNIQYF. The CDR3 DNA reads TGTGCCAGCAGTTCCCCCCGCAGCCAGCTGGCCAAAAACATTCAGTACTTC.